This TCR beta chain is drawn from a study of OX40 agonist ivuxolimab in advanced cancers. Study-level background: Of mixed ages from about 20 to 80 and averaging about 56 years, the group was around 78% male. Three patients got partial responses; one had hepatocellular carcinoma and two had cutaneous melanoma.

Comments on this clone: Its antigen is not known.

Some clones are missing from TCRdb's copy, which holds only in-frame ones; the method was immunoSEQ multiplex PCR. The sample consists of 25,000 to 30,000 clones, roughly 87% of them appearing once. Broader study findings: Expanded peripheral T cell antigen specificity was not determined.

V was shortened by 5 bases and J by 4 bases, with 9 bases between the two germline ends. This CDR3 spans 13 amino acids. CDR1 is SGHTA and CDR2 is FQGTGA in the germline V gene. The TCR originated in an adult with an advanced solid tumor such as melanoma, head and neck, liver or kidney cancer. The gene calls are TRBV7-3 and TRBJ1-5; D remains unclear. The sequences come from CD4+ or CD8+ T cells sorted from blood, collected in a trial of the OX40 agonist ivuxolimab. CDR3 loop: CASSQDGNQPQHF. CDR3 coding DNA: TGTGCCAGCAGCCAGGACGGGAATCAGCCCCAGCATTTT.